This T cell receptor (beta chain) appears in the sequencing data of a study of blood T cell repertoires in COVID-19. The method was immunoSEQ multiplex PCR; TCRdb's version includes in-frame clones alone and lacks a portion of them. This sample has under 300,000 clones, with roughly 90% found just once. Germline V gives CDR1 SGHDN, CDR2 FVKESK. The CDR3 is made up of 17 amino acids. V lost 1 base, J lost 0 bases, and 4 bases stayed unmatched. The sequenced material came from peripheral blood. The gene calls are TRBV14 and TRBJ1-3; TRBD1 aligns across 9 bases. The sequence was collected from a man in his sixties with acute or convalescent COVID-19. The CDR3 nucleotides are TGTGCCAGCAGCCAAGTGGACAGGGGTTACTCTGGAAACACCATATATTTT. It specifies CASSQVDRGYSGNTIYF.